This T cell receptor beta chain was captured by sequencing in a study of T cell responses to AZD1222 COVID-19 vaccine. V lost 5 bases, J lost 5 bases, and 12 bases stayed unmatched. Germline CDR1 LNHDA, CDR2 SQIVND (reference sequence). The CDR3 is 16 residues long. Findings and limits, study-wide: Samples come after the peak T cell response, not at day 14. Baseline antibody screening turned up just six or seven seropositive AZD1222 recipients.

On this clone itself: Its cognate antigen is unknown.

Pooled in the analysis were second doses at about 4 or about 12 weeks. Using immunoSEQ multiplex PCR, the repertoire was profiled, and TCRdb retains in-frame clones only, with some absent. The sample gives roughly 150,000 clones, more than 75% of which show up once; roughly a tenth is in the top ten. The source is an adult who received the AZD1222 COVID-19 vaccine. This chain connects TRBV19 to TRBJ2-3; 8 bases are shared with TRBD2. Sequenced here: peripheral blood, sampled 28 days after the second AZD1222 dose. The CDR3 protein is CASSPSPGLVGDTQYF. As DNA, the CDR3 is TGTGCCAGTAGTCCGAGCCCGGGACTAGTAGGAGATACGCAGTATTTT.